This T cell receptor (beta chain) was identified in a study of blood T cell repertoires in COVID-19. As for the study in general: Specimens from acute and convalescent COVID-19 originated in the United States, Italy and Spain. PBMCs, B-cell-depleted T cells, or T cells were the source of the cDNA or gDNA that made up the material.

After removal of 5 bases from V and 2 bases from J, the junction contained 6 bases not matched to a gene. Germline V gene data show CDR1 as SGHTA and CDR2 as FQGTGA. The CDR3 sequence is 15 residues long. Original processing methods: The authors estimated nucleated cell counts from reference gene primer amplification. Clones were read by immunoSEQ multiplex PCR, and TCRdb kept only the in-frame ones, dropping some. D and trimming were read from the DNA, whereas the V and J calls and clone size are those reported in that table. This sample carries about 130,000 clones, roughly four fifths of them seen once, and the ten largest clones take approximately 5.9%. Seattle participants joined during active infection and were tracked over time. The table lists this clone with many counts.

The sequence was obtained from an older man with COVID-19, enrolled during active disease. V gene TRBV7-3 combines with J gene TRBJ2-7; the match to TRBD2 covers 10 bases. The sample comprised peripheral blood. CDR3 loop: CASSTLAGGAYEQYF. CDR3 in DNA: TGTGCCAGCAGCACCTTAGCGGGAGGTGCCTACGAGCAGTACTTC.